A selection of T cell receptor beta chains follows, all from one sample in a study of blood T cells in healthy people across ages. TCRdb used MiXCR to reprocess the 5' RACE reads, holding one entry per CDR3 protein. The table includes about 670,000 distinct CDR3 sequences, under 65% detected once. Input material: blood. Receptors were obtained from a woman older than 75 in good health. Both conserved end residues are part of each CDR3. D genes are given only for firm matches. Not all rows give a size; the values are once, few, many and, for expanded clones, a class.

v_call	clone_size	d_call	j_call	cdr3_nt	cdr3_aa
TRBV20-1	-	TRBD2	TRBJ2-1	TGCAGTGCTACCCCACGCGGACTAGCGGGAAGGAATGAGCAGTTCTTC	CSATPRGLAGRNEQFF
TRBV7-7	-	-	TRBJ1-4	TGTGCTAGCAGCCCCACCCCCCAGGGTGAAAAACTGTTTTTT	CASSPTPQGEKLFF
TRBV20-1	many	TRBD1	TRBJ1-4	TGCAGTGCTAGAGATGGGACAGTGAATGAAAAACTGTTTTTT	CSARDGTVNEKLFF
TRBV19	few	-	TRBJ2-1	TGTGCCAGTAGTATAGTCAGGGGGGGAGAGCAGTTCTTC	CASSIVRGGEQFF
TRBV7-9	many	-	TRBJ1-5	TGTGCCAGCAGCTTATTACAGGGCCAGCCCCAGCATTTT	CASSLLQGQPQHF
TRBV29-1	many	TRBD1	TRBJ2-1	TGCAGCGTGAGAGAGGGGGCAAATGAGCAGTTCTTC	CSVREGANEQFF
TRBV20-1	few	TRBD1	TRBJ2-7	TGCAGTGCCCCGGGACAGACCTCCGAGCAGTACTTC	CSAPGQTSEQYF
TRBV5-1	-	-	TRBJ2-5	TGCGCCAGCAGCTTAAATGAAGAGACCCAGTACTTC	CASSLNEETQYF
TRBV29-1	-	-	TRBJ2-7	TGCAGCGTCCGGGCTCCAAACTACGAGCAGTACTTC	CSVRAPNYEQYF
TRBV27	-	-	TRBJ2-3	TGTGCCAGCAGTCCCTTCGGGCCAGCTAGCACAGATACGCAGTATTTT	CASSPFGPASTDTQYF
TRBV9	-	-	TRBJ2-7	TGTGCCAGCAGCGAGGGGGGCGCGATTTCTACCTACGAGCAGTACTTC	CASSEGGAISTYEQYF
TRBV7-9	-	TRBD2	TRBJ2-1	TGTGCCAGCAGCTTAACTAGCGGGGCCTCGGTGAATGAGCAGTTCTTC	CASSLTSGASVNEQFF